This TCR beta chain was documented in a study of breast tumors, draining lymph nodes, adjacent tissues. Breast cancer patients provided tissue from their axillary draining lymph nodes. The V end lost 4 bases, the J end lost 9 bases, and 13 bases lay between the germline ends. The CDR3 loop spans 13 amino acids. The V gene's germline CDR1 is SNHLY and CDR2 FYNNEI. TCRdb redid the calling of the multiplex PCR reads with MiXCR, one entry per CDR3 protein. Among some 130,000 distinct CDR3 sequences listed, approximately 20% were seen once. Findings and caveats of the study: The lymph node origin of tumor T cells was framed as consistent with a hypothesis, not demonstrated. The data were judged consistent with most tumor T cells coming from lymph node and expanding in tumor. Tumor repertoires ranked between lymph nodes and nontumor tissue in diversity, with V and J gene preferences. Tumor and nontumor repertoires were significantly more similar in luminal-like than in basal-like breast cancer.

For this clonotype: Its antigen is undetermined. A read error is possible here, since a much larger clone lies one base away.

The sequenced sample consisted of axillary lymph node tissue. The J gene is TRBJ1-5, the V gene TRBV2; the D is unclear. The sequence derives from a female donor with breast cancer. Some clones in this sample may be carry-over from other donors' samples. CDR3 sequence: CASSGRGRRPQHF. In DNA, the CDR3 is TGTGCCAGCAGTGGTAGAGGGAGGCGGCCCCAGCATTTT. Full variable domain (missing parts from reference TRBV2 and TRBJ1-5): EPEVTQTPSHQVTQMGQEVILRCVPISNHLYFYWYRQILGQKVEFLVSFYNNEISEKSEIFDDQFSVERPDGSNFTLKIRSTKLEDSAMYFCASSGRGRRPQHFGDGTRLSIL.